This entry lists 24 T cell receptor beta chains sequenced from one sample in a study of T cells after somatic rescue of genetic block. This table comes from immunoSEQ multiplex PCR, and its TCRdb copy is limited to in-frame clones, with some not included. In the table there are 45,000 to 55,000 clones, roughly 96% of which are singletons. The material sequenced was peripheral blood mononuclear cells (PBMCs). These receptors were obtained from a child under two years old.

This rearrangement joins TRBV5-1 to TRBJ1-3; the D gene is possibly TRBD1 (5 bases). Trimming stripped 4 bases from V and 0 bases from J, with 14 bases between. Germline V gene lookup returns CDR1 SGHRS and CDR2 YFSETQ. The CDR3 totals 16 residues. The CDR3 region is CASSPGRANSGNTIYF. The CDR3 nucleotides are TGCGCCAGCAGCCCGGGCAGGGCCAACTCTGGAAACACCATATATTTT.

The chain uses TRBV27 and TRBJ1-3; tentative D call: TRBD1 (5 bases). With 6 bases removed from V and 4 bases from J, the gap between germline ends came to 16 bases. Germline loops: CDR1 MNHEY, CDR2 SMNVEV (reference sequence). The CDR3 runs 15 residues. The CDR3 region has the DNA TGTGCCAGCAGCACCCAAAGGGGCTTAGGAAACACCATATATTTT. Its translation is CASSTQRGLGNTIYF.

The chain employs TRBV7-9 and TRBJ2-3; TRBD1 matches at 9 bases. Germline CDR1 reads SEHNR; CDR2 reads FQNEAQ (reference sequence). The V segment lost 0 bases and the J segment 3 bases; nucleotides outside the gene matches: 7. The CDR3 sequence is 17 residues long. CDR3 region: CASSLAGTGRGTDTQYF. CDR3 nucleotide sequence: TGTGCCAGCAGCTTAGCGGGGACAGGGAGAGGAACAGATACGCAGTATTTT.

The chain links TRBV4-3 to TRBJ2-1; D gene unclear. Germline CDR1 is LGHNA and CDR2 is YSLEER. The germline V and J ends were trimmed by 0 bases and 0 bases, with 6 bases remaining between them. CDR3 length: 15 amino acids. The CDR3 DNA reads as TGCGCCAGCAGCCAAGACAGTAGCTCCTACAATGAGCAGTTCTTC. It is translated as CASSQDSSSYNEQFF.

Written as DNA, the CDR3 is TGTGCCAGCAAGGGGACTAGCGAAACAGATACGCAGTATTTT. Its translation is CASKGTSETDTQYF. V is TRBV5-4 and J is TRBJ2-3; 10 bases line up with TRBD2. V lost 6 bases, J lost 3 bases, and 4 bases stayed unmatched. Germline V lookup: CDR1 SGHNT, CDR2 YYREEE (reference sequence). CDR3 length: 14 residues.

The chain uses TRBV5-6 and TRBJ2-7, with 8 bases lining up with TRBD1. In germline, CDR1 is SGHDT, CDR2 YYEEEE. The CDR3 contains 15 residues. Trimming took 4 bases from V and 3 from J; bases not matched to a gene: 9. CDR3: CASSPWDRIFYEQYF. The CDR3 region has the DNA TGTGCCAGCAGCCCGTGGGACAGGATATTCTACGAGCAGTACTTC.

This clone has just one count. CDR3 bases: TGTGCCAGCACCGTACGGGGTAACACTGAAGCTTTCTTT. Its protein product is CASTVRGNTEAFF. This sequence joins TRBV6-1 and TRBJ1-1; no reliable D call. This CDR3 spans 13 amino acids. Germline V gives CDR1 MNHNS, CDR2 SASEGT. V gave up 7 bases and J gave up 2 bases, with 11 bases separating them.

The CDR3: CASSLAINNEQFF. In nucleotides, the CDR3 is TGTGCCAGCAGCTTAGCGATCAACAATGAGCAGTTCTTC. The V call is TRBV7-7, the J call TRBJ2-1, with D unclear. Germline CDR1 SSHAT, CDR2 FNYEAQ (reference sequence). This CDR3 is 13 amino acids long. Trimming took off 0 bases at V and 5 bases at J, with 5 bases between the two ends.

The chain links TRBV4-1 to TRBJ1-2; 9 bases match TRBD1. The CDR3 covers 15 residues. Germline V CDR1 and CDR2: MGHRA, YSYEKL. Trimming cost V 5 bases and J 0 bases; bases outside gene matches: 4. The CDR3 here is CASSSRQGANYGYTF. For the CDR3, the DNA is TGCGCCAGCAGCTCCCGACAGGGGGCTAACTATGGCTACACCTTC.

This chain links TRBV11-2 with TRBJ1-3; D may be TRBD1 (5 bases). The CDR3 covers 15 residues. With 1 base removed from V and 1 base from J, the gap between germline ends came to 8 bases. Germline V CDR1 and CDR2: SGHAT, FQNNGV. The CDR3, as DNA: TGTGCCAGCAGCTTAGTACGGGGGTCTGGAAACACCATATATTTT. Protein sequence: CASSLVRGSGNTIYF.

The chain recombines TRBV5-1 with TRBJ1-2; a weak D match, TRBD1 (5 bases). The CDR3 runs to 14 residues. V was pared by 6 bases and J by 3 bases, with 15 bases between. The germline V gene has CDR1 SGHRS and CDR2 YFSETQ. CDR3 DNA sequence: TGCGCCAGCACCCTGGGGACGGACCACTATGGCTACACCTTC. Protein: CASTLGTDHYGYTF.

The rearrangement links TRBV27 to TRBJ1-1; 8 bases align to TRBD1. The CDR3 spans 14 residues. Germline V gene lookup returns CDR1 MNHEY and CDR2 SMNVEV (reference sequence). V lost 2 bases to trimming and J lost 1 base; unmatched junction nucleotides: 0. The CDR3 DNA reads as TGTGCCAGCAGTTTAACAGGGGGGAACACTGAAGCTTTCTTT. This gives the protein CASSLTGGNTEAFF.

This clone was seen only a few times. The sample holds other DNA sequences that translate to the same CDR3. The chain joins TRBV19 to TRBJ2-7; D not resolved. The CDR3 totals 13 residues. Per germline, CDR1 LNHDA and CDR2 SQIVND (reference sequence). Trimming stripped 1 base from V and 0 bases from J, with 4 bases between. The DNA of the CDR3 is TGTGCCAGTAGTATAGGGAGCTCCTACGAGCAGTACTTC. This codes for CASSIGSSYEQYF.

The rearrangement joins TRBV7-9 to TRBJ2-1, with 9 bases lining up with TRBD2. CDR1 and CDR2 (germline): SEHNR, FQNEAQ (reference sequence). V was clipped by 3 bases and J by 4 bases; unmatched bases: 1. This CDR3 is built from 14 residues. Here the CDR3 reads CASSLLAGYNEQFF. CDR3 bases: TGTGCCAGCAGCTTGCTAGCGGGATACAATGAGCAGTTCTTC.

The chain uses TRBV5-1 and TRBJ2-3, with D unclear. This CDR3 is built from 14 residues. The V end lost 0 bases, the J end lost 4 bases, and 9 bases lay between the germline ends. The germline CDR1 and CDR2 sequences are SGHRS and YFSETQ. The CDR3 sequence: CASSLGSRSDTQYF. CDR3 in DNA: TGCGCCAGCAGCTTGGGGTCCAGGTCAGATACGCAGTATTTT.

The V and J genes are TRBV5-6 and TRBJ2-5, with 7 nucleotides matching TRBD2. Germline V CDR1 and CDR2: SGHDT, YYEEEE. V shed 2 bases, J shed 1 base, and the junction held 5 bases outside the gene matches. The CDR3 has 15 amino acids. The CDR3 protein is CASSFLGLSQETQYF. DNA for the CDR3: TGTGCCAGCAGCTTCCTGGGACTATCCCAAGAGACCCAGTACTTC.

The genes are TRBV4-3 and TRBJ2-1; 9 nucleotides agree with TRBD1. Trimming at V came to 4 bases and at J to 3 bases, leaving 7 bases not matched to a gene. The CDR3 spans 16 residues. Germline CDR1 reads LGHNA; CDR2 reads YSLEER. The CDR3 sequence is CASSRRATGGYNEQFF. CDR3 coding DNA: TGCGCCAGCAGCCGCCGGGCGACAGGGGGCTACAATGAGCAGTTCTTC.

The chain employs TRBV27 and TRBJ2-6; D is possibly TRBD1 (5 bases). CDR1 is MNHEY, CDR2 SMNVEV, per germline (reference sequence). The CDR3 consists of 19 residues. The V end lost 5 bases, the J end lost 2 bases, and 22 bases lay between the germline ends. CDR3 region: CASSPSGGAALTGANVLTF. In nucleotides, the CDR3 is TGTGCCAGCAGTCCGTCAGGTGGGGCTGCCCTAACTGGGGCCAACGTCCTGACTTTC.

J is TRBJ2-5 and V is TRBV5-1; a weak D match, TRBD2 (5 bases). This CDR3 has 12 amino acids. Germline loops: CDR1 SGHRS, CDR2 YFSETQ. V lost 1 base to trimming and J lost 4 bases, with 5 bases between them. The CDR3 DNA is TGCGCCAGCAGCTTGAGCGGAGAGACCCAGTACTTC. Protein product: CASSLSGETQYF.

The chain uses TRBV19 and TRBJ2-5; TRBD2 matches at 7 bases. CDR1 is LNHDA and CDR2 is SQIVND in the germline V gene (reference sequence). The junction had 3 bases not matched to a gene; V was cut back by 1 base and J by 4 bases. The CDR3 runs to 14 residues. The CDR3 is CASSIAGGRETQYF. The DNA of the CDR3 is TGTGCCAGTAGTATAGCGGGAGGTAGAGAGACCCAGTACTTC.

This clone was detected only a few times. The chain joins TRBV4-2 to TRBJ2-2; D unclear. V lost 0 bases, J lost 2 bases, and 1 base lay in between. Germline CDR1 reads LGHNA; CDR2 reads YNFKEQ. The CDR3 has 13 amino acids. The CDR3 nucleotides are TGTGCCAGCAGCCAAGACAACACCGGGGAGCTGTTTTTT. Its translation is CASSQDNTGELFF.

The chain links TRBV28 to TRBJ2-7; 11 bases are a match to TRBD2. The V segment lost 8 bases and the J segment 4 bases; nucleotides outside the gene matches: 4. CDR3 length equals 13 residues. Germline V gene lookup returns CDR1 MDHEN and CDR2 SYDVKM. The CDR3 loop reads CASSGLAAYEQYF. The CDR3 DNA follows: TGTGCCAGCTCGGGACTAGCGGCGTACGAGCAGTACTTC.

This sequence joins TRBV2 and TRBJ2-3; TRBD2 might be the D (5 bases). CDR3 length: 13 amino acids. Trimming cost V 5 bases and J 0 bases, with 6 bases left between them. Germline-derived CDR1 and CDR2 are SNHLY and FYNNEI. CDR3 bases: TGTGCCAGCAGTCGCGGGAGCACAGATACGCAGTATTTT. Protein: CASSRGSTDTQYF.

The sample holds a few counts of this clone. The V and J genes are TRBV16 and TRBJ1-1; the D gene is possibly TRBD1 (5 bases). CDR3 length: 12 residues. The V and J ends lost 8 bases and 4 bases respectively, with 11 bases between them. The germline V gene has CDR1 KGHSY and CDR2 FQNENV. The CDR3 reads CASGRGVTEAFF. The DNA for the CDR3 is TGTGCCAGCGGAAGAGGGGTCACTGAAGCTTTCTTT.